This TCR beta chain was captured in a study of identifying expanded T cells in peripheral blood. Findings of the study overall: Variance in clone template counts between approximately 2-week samples significantly increased with total template count across all healthy donors. Technical replicates showed about 1.1 changed clones; roughly two weeks 15 to 20; four weeks 19.

Regarding this clone: The target antigen is unknown.

TCRdb keeps only in-frame clones here, not all; method: immunoSEQ multiplex PCR. The data hold fewer than 65,000 clones, with over 75% observed a single time. Per the germline V gene, CDR1 is SNHLY and CDR2 is FYNNEI. This CDR3 is 15 amino acids long. Trimming removed 8 bases at V and 2 bases at J, with 16 bases between. No infections or other immune events were documented during collection. The V call is TRBV2, the J call TRBJ1-5; possible D gene TRBD1, 5 bases. This TCR derives from a person aged 18-69 years in good health. Source material: blood. The CDR3 coding sequence is TGTGCCAGCTCCAAAGGGCGGGGGGGCAATCAGCCCCAGCATTTT. This sequence encodes CASSKGRGGNQPQHF.